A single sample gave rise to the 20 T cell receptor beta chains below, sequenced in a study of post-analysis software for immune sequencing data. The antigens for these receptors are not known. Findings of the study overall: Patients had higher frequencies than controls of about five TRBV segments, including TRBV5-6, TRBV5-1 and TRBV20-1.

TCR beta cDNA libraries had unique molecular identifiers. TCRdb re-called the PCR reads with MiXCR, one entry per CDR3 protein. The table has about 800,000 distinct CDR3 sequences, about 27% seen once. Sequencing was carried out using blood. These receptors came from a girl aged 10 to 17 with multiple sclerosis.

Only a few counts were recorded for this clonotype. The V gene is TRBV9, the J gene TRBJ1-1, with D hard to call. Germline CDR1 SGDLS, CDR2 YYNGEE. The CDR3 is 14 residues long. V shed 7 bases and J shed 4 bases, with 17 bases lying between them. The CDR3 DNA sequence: TGTGCCAGCCGGCGAACTGAGGTTAGCACTGAAGCTTTCTTT. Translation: CASRRTEVSTEAFF.

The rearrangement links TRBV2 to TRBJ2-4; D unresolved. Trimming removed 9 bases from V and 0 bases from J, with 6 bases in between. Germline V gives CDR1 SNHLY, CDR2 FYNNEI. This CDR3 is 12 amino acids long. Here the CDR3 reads CASLIAKNIQYF. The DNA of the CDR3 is TGTGCCAGTTTGATAGCCAAAAACATTCAGTACTTC. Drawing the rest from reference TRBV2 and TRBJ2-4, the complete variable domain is EPEVTQTPSHQVTQMGQEVILRCVPISNHLYFYWYRQILGQKVEFLVSFYNNEISEKSEIFDDQFSVERPDGSNFTLKIRSTKLEDSAMYFCASLIAKNIQYFGAGTRLSVL.

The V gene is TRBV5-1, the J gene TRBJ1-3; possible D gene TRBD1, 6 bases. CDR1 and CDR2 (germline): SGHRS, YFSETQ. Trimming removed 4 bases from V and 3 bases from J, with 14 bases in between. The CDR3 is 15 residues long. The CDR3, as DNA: TGCGCCAGCAGCACTACAGGGCCGCATGGAAACACCATATATTTT. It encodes CASSTTGPHGNTIYF. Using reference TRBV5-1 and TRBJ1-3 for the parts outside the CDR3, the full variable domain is KAGVTQTPRYLIKTRGQQVTLSCSPISGHRSVSWYQQTPGQGLQFLFEYFSETQRNKGNFPGRFSGRQFSNSRSEMNVSTLELGDSALYLCASSTTGPHGNTIYFGEGSWLTVV.

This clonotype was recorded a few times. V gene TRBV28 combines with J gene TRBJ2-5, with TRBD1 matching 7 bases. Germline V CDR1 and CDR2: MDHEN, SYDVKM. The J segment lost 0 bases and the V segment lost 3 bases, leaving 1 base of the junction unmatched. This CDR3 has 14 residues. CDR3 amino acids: CASSFTGDQETQYF. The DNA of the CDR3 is TGTGCCAGCAGTTTTACAGGGGACCAAGAGACCCAGTACTTC.

CDR3 region: CASSLIMGTSGGPRNEQFF. CDR3 in DNA: TGTGCCAGCAGTTTAATAATGGGAACTAGCGGGGGGCCGCGGAATGAGCAGTTCTTC. The chain uses TRBV28 and TRBJ2-1; 12 bases map to TRBD2. CDR3 length: 19 residues. Per germline, CDR1 MDHEN and CDR2 SYDVKM. The V segment lost 2 bases and the J segment 7 bases; nucleotides outside the gene matches: 15.

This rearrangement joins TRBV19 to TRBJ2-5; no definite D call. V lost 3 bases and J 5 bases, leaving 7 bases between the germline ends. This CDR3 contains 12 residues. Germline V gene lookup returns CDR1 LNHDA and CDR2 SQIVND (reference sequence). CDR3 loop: CASSISPETQYF. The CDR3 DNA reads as TGTGCCAGTAGTATTTCTCCGGAGACCCAGTACTTC. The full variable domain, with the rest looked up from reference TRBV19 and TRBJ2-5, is DGGITQSPKYLFRKEGQNVTLSCEQNLNHDAMYWYRQDPGQGLRLIYYSQIVNDFQKGDIAEGYSVSREKKESFPLTVTSAQKNPTAFYLCASSISPETQYFGPGTRLLVL.

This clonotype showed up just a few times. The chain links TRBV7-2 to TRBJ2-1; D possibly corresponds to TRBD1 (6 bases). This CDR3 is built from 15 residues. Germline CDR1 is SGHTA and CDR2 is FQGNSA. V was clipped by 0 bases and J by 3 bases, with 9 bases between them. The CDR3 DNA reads TGTGCCAGCAGCTTAGCGGCAGGGGTCTACAATGAGCAGTTCTTC. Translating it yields CASSLAAGVYNEQFF.

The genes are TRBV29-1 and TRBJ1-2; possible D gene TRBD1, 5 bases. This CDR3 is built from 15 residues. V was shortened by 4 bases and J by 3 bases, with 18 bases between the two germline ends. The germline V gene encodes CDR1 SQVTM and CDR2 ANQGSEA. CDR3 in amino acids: CSVAGGRGLDYGYTF. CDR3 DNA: TGCAGCGTTGCGGGGGGTCGGGGATTGGACTATGGCTACACCTTC.

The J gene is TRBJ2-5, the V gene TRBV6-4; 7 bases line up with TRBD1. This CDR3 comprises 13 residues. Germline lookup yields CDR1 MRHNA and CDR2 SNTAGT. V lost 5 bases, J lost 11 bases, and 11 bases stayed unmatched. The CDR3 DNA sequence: TGTGCCAGCAGTAGGGACAGTAACAATGAGCAGTACTTC. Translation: CASSRDSNNEQYF.

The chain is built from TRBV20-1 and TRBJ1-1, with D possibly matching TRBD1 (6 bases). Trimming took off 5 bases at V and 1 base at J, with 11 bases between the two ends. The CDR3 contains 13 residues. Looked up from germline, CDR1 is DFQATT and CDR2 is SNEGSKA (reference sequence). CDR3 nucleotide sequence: TGCAGTGCTCTAGGGACACCGAACACTGAAGCTTTCTTT. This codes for CSALGTPNTEAFF.

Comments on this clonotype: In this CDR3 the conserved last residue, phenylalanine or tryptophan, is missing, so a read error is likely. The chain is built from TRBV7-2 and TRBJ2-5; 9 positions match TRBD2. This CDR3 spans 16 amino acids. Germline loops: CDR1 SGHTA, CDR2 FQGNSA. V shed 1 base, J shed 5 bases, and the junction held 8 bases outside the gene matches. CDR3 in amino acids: CASSLEGSGSIETQYC. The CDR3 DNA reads TGTGCCAGCAGCTTAGAGGGTAGCGGGAGTATCGAGACCCAGTACTGC.

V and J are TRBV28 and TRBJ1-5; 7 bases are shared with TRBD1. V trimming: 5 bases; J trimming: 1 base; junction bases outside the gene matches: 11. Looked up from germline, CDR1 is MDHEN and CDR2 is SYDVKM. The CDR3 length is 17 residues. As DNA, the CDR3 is TGTGCCAGCAGTGCGTCCCCCAGGACAGGCAGCAATCAGCCCCAGCATTTT. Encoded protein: CASSASPRTGSNQPQHF. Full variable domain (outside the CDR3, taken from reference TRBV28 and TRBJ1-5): DVKVTQSSRYLVKRTGEKVFLECVQDMDHENMFWYRQDPGLGLRLIYFSYDVKMKEKGDIPEGYSVSREKKERFSLILESASTNQTSMYLCASSASPRTGSNQPQHFGDGTRLSIL.

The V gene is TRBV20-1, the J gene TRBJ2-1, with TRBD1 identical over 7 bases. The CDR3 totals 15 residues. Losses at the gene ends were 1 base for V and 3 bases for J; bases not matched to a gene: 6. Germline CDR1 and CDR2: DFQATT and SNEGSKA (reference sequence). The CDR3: CSARARDSIYNEQFF. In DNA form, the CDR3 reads TGCAGTGCTAGAGCCCGGGACAGCATCTACAATGAGCAGTTCTTC.

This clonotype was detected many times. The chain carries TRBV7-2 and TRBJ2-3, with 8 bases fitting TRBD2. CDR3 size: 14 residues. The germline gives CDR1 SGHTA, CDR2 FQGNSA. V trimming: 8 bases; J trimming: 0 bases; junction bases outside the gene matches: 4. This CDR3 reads CASRPGGSTDTQYF. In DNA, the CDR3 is TGTGCCAGCCGGCCGGGGGGGAGCACAGATACGCAGTATTTT. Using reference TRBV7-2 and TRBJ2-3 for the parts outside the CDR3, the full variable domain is GAGVSQSPSNKVTEKGKDVELRCDPISGHTALYWYRQSLGQGLEFLIYFQGNSAPDKSGLPSDRFSAERTGGSVSTLTIQRTQQEDSAVYLCASRPGGSTDTQYFGPGTRLTVL.

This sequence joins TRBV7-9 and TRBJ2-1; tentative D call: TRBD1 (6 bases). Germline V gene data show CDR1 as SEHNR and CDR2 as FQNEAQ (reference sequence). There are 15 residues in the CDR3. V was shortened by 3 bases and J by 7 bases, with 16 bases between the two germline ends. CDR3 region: CASSFGESRGNEQFF. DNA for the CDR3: TGTGCCAGCAGCTTTGGCGAAAGCAGGGGAAATGAGCAGTTCTTC.

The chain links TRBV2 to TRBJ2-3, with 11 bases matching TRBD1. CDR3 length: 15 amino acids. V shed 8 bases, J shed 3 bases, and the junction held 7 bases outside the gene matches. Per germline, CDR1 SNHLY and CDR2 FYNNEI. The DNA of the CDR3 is TGTGCCAGCCGGGACAGGGGGTTAGGAACAGATACGCAGTATTTT. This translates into CASRDRGLGTDTQYF.

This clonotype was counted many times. The CDR3 nucleotides read TGCAGTGCTAGAGAGATGTCGGGACAGCAGTTCTTC. Amino acid sequence: CSAREMSGQQFF. The chain carries TRBV20-1 and TRBJ2-1; D might be TRBD1 or TRBD2, each matching 5 bases. This CDR3 is 12 amino acids long. Germline V gene lookup returns CDR1 DFQATT and CDR2 SNEGSKA (reference sequence). Trimming shortened V by 0 bases and J by 11 bases, and 11 bases separated the two germline ends.

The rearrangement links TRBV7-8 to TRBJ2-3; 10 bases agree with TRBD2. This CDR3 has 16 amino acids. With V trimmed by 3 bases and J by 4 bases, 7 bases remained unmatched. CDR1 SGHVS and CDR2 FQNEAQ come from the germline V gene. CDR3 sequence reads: CASSFPVAGGADTQYF. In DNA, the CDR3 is TGTGCCAGCAGCTTCCCCGTAGCGGGGGGTGCAGATACGCAGTATTTT. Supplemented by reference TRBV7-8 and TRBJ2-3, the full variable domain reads GAGVSQSPRYKVAKRGQDVALRCDPISGHVSLFWYQQALGQGPEFLTYFQNEAQLDKSGLPSDRFFAERPEGSVSTLKIQRTQQEDSAVYLCASSFPVAGGADTQYFGPGTRLTVL.

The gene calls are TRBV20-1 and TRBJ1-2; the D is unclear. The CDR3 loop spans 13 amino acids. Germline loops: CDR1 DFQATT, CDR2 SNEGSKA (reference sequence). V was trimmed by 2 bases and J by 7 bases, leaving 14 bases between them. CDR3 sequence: CSARPQVEGGYTF. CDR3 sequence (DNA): TGCAGTGCTAGACCCCAAGTGGAGGGTGGCTACACCTTC.

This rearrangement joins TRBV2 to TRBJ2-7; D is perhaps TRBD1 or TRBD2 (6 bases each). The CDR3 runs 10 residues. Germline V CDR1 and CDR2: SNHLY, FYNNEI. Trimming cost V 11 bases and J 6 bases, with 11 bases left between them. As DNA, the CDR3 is TGTGCCTGGGGGGCTCGCGAGCAGTACTTC. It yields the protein CAWGAREQYF.